This TCR beta chain is drawn from a study of T-cell reconstitution after alpha-beta-depleted transplantation in children. Broader study findings: Surviving recipient T cells and thymic progenitors underlay high day-60 TCRbeta diversity in some patients. In patients about two months after transplant, alpha-beta T cells reportedly arose from several hundred expanded graft clones.

This CDR3 comprises 15 residues. Looked up from germline, CDR1 is SGHRS and CDR2 is YFSETQ. V was pared by 1 base and J by 4 bases, with 2 bases of the junction left unmatched. This clonotype was counted ten times or more. Its cognate antigen is unknown. Preparation of the TCRbeta library involved a method that used unique molecular identifiers. TCRdb ran MiXCR on the PCR reads and lists one entry per CDR3 protein. The table lists approximately 240,000 distinct CDR3 sequences, about a tenth of them singletons. Sequenced here: PBMCs, sampled before TCRalphabeta/CD19-depleted stem cell transplant. The rearrangement uses TRBV5-1 and TRBJ2-1; the match to TRBD2 covers 10 bases. The TCR originated in a child younger than two with acute myeloid leukemia, due to receive a stem cell transplant. DNA for the CDR3: TGCGCCAGCAGCTTGAGAGCGGGAGGGTACAATGAGCAGTTCTTC. It encodes CASSLRAGGYNEQFF.